This T cell receptor beta chain is from a study of T cell repertoires in cytomegalovirus infection. Study as a whole: Recently identified HLA-C-restricted CMV epitopes were used, and well-studied HLA-B-restricted CMV epitopes were used as well.

Via MiXCR, TCRdb re-called the reads, giving one row per CDR3 protein. The sample consists of around 900,000 distinct CDR3 sequences, 31% of them appearing once. Regarding this clonotype: Its antigen is unidentified. A junction boundary mismatches the germline segment, possibly from a read error.

Germline assignment: CDR1 SSHAT and CDR2 FNYEAQ (reference sequence). CDR3 length equals 15 residues. The chain employs TRBV7-7 and TRBJ2-5; TRBD2 might be the D (6 bases). The sequencing here drew on cultured CD8+ T cells from PBMCs, taken from culture after CMV antigen stimulation. The TCR was taken from a human donor in good health (CMV status not recorded). Some clones in this sample may be carry-over from other donors' samples. The CDR3, as DNA: TGTGCTAGCAGCTTTTTTGCGGGGACTCAAGAGACCCAGTACTTC. Translating gives CASSFFAGTQETQYF.